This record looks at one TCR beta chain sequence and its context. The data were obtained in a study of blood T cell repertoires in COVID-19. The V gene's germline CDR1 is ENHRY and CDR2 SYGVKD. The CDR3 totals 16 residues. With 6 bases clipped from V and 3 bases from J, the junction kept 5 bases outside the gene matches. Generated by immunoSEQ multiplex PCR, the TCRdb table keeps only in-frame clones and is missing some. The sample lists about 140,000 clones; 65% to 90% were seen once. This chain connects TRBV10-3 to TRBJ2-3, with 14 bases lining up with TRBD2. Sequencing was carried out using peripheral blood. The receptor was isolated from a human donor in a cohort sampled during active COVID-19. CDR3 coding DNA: TGTGCCATCAGCTACGGGACTAGCGGGAGTACAGATACGCAGTATTTT. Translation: CAISYGTSGSTDTQYF.